A selection of T cell receptor beta chains follows, all from one sample in a study of CD8 T cells in Susac syndrome. TCRdb reanalysed the immunoSEQ multiplex PCR reads using MiXCR and keeps one entry per CDR3 protein. The sample includes more than 110,000 distinct CDR3 sequences, about 93% seen only once; the top ten take approximately 0.3%. The sequenced sample was CD8+ T cells from PBMCs. The receptors shown here come from a human donor in good health. Each CDR3 is given without its conserved first and last residue. Each record gives: CDR3 protein, J gene, CDR3 length, V gene.

ASSLDSRAGKV,TRBJ2-7,11,TRBV4-1
ASGRDRDNEQY,TRBJ2-7,11,TRBV9
ASTNQGAKNIQY,TRBJ2-4,12,TRBV2
ATEIEGTEAF,TRBJ1-1,10,TRBV6-1
AWSVRVDEQF,TRBJ2-1,10,TRBV30
ATSDYGGVFETQY,TRBJ2-5,13,TRBV24-1
ASSLERNHYEQY,TRBJ2-7,12,TRBV28
SVAVPNTGELF,TRBJ2-2,11,TRBV29-1
AWSGLSYYNEQF,TRBJ2-1,12,TRBV30
ASRGESYEQY,TRBJ2-7,10,TRBV27
ASSPLGYT,TRBJ1-2,8,TRBV7-9
SASRIAGSNWETQY,TRBJ2-5,14,TRBV20-1
ASSNVGLAEELF,TRBJ2-2,12,TRBV5-4
ASSKDASSYEQY,TRBJ2-7,12,TRBV9
ASSTLGGAAQETQY,TRBJ2-5,14,TRBV27
SATGTGHYGYT,TRBJ1-2,11,TRBV20-1
ASGQGRSGANVLT,TRBJ2-6,13,TRBV2
SAPSGRGSYEQY,TRBJ2-7,12,TRBV20-1
ASSIVAGGHEQF,TRBJ2-1,12,TRBV19
ASSDTYEQY,TRBJ2-7,9,TRBV6-2/TRBV6-3
ASSLGGLNIQY,TRBJ2-4,11,TRBV14
ASSHAGQPNEQF,TRBJ2-1,12,TRBV4-2
ASSYYDTEAF,TRBJ1-1,10,TRBV6-6
ASSGGPSLYNEQF,TRBJ2-1,13,TRBV9
ASQKTYEQY,TRBJ2-7,9,TRBV12-3/TRBV12-4